The T cell receptor beta chain under discussion was sequenced for a study of post-analysis software for immune sequencing data. Notes on the study in general: There were about five TRBV segments more frequent in patients than controls, and TRBV5-6, TRBV5-1 and TRBV20-1 were among them. Those samples that were prepared in the same batch co-clustered strongly by F measure.

About this clonotype: No antigen is known for it.

cDNA libraries of TCR beta carried unique molecular identifiers. Starting from approximately 1 to 10 million T cells, the study yielded roughly 0.5 million cDNA molecules. TCRdb re-called the PCR reads through MiXCR, storing one row per CDR3 protein. The table lists about 760,000 distinct CDR3 sequences, 25% to 30% of them singletons, with roughly 0.57% in the top ten. Germline V gene sequence: CDR1 SGHTA, CDR2 FQGNSA. V lost 1 base, J lost 9 bases, and 13 bases lay in between. The CDR3 runs to 15 residues. The sequencing sample was made of blood. The receptor's source is a girl between 5 and 17 years old with multiple sclerosis. This chain uses TRBV7-2 with TRBJ1-6; possible D gene TRBD1, 5 bases. The CDR3 sequence is CASSLGGTGTSPLHF. The CDR3 DNA sequence: TGTGCCAGCAGCTTAGGCGGGACGGGCACTTCACCCCTCCACTTT.